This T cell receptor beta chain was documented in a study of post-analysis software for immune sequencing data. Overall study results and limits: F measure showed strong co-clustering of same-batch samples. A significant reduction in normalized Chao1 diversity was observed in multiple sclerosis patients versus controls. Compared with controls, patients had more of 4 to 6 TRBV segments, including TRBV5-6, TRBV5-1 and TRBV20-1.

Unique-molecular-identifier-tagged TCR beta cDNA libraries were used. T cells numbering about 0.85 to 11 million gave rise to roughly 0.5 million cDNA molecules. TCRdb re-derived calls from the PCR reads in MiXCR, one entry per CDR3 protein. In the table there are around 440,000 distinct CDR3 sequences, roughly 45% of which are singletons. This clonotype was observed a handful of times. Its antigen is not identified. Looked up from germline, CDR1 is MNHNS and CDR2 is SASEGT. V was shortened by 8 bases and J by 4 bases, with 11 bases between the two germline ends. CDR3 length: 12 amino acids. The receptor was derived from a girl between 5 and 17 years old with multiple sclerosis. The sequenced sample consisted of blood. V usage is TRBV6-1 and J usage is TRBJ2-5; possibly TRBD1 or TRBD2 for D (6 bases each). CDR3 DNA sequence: TGTGCCAGCCGGGGGCCTCCAGAGACCCAGTACTTC. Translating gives CASRGPPETQYF.